A selection of T cell receptor beta chains follows, all from one sample in a study of blood T cell repertoires in COVID-19. Here immunoSEQ multiplex PCR was the method, and the copy in TCRdb shows in-frame clones only, minus some. The table includes 380,000 or so clones, around 92% detected once. The source material was peripheral blood. The receptors were gathered from a man in his forties with acute or convalescent COVID-19. CDR3s include the opening cysteine and the closing phenylalanine or tryptophan. A D gene is named only where the DNA matches it firmly. Rows give clone size only sometimes, using once, few, many, or a class for an expanded clone.

v_call	j_call	d_call	clone_size	cdr3_nt	cdr3_aa
TRBV5-1	TRBJ2-1	.	.	TGCGCCAGCAGCCTCCGCCGGGGGGCCGAGAATGAGCAGTTCTTC	CASSLRRGAENEQFF
TRBV5-4	TRBJ1-2	TRBD1	.	TGTGCCAGCAGCTTGGACCTGGGACAGGCTAACTATGGCTACACCTTC	CASSLDLGQANYGYTF
TRBV6-5	TRBJ2-7	TRBD1	.	TGTGCCAGCGGGACAGGGGTACTCGAGCAGTACTTC	CASGTGVLEQYF
TRBV7-9	TRBJ2-3	.	few	TGTGCCAGCAGCCTTCAGAGGGTTACAGATACGCAGTATTTT	CASSLQRVTDTQYF
TRBV7-9	TRBJ1-4	.	.	TGTGCCAGCAGCTCAGAGGGGGGCGGGAGGAATGCAACTAATGAAAAACTGTTTTTT	CASSSEGGGRNATNEKLFF
TRBV7-9	TRBJ1-2	.	.	TGTGCCAGCAGCTTAGCGCCGACAAGGGGGATCTATGGCTACACCTTC	CASSLAPTRGIYGYTF
TRBV2	TRBJ1-2	.	.	TGTGCCAGCAAGCGAAGGGGATCCCTCTATGGCTACACCTTC	CASKRRGSLYGYTF
TRBV5-1	TRBJ2-7	.	.	TGCGCCAGCCTAAGGCCAGGGATCCCTACCGGTTCCTACGAGCAGTACTTC	CASLRPGIPTGSYEQYF
TRBV27	TRBJ2-7	.	.	TGTGCCAGCAGACTGACAGAAGCCTACGAGCAGTACTTC	CASRLTEAYEQYF
TRBV5-1	TRBJ1-4	.	once	TGCGCCAGCAGCTTGGTGGGGGCGCATGAAAAACTGTTTTTT	CASSLVGAHEKLFF
TRBV19	TRBJ1-5	.	.	TGTGCCAGTAGTATCTCCCCTTACAATCAGCCCCAGCATTTT	CASSISPYNQPQHF
TRBV7-3	TRBJ2-2	.	.	TGTGCCAGCAGCTTAATATCCGGGGAGCTGTTTTTT	CASSLISGELFF
TRBV6-1	TRBJ1-3	.	.	TGTGCCAGCAGTGAAAGCCGGGGGGCATCTGGAAACACCATATATTTT	CASSESRGASGNTIYF
TRBV7-8	TRBJ2-5	TRBD1	.	TGTGCCAGCAGCTTAGGGGGTCCGACAGGGGGAGAGACCCAGTACTTC	CASSLGGPTGGETQYF
TRBV25-1	TRBJ2-4	.	.	TGTGCCAGCAGTGATCCCTTGTTCGGGTTGGCCAAAAACATTCAGTACTTC	CASSDPLFGLAKNIQYF
TRBV6-5	TRBJ1-2	TRBD1	.	TGTGCCAGCAGGCCATCGGGACAGATCGATGGCTACACCTTC	CASRPSGQIDGYTF
TRBV6-6	TRBJ1-2	TRBD1	once	TGTGCCAGCAGTTACGACGGACAGGGCGGAGGCGGCTACACCTTC	CASSYDGQGGGGYTF
TRBV3-1/TRBV3-2	TRBJ2-7	TRBD1	.	TGTGCCAGCAGCCCACAGGGGGCGCTGAACGAGCAGTACTTC	CASSPQGALNEQYF
TRBV30	TRBJ1-2	.	once	TGTGCCTGGAGTGTGGGGGGTGGCTACACCTTC	CAWSVGGGYTF
TRBV27	TRBJ2-5	.	.	TGTGCCAGCAGTCCCGGACGGGACTGGCAGCTCCAAGAGACCCAGTACTTC	CASSPGRDWQLQETQYF
TRBV18	TRBJ1-1	.	.	TGTGCCAGCTCACCCTCTATCGGAGAGAACACTGAAGCTTTCTTT	CASSPSIGENTEAFF
TRBV19	TRBJ2-5	.	.	TGTGCCAGTAGTATAGCGGTGATTCAAGAGACCCAGTACTTC	CASSIAVIQETQYF
TRBV27	TRBJ1-1	.	.	TGTGCCAGCAGTTGGAGCGGGGACACTGAAGCTTTCTTT	CASSWSGDTEAFF
TRBV28	TRBJ1-5	.	.	TGTGCCAGCAGTCAGCAGGTGGGTATCCAGCCCCAGCATTTT	CASSQQVGIQPQHF